The following is a T cell receptor (beta chain) sequence with its context. Its target is not known. This entry is derived from a study of OX40 agonist ivuxolimab in advanced cancers. For the study at large: Two patients with cutaneous melanoma and one with hepatocellular carcinoma, three in total, showed partial responses.

In germline, CDR1 is SQVTM, CDR2 ANQGSEA. The V end lost 4 bases, the J end lost 8 bases, and 11 bases lay between the germline ends. The CDR3 extends over 12 amino acids. Findings and caveats of the study: Both CD4+ and CD8+ T cell populations in blood had undergone clonal expansion by week 6 at 0.1 to 3.0 mg/kg. In a subset of nonresponders, normalized T-cell clonal expansion was also low.

Produced via immunoSEQ multiplex PCR; TCRdb's table is partial and in-frame only. In the table there are roughly 56,000 clones, 80% to 90% of which are singletons. Autoimmune disease history or systemic immunosuppression barred patients. This rearrangement joins TRBV29-1 to TRBJ1-4, with a weak D call TRBD1 (5 bases). The sample in question was CD4+ or CD8+ T cells sorted from blood, obtained in a trial of the OX40 agonist ivuxolimab. This clonotype was sampled from an adult with an advanced solid tumor such as melanoma, head and neck, liver or kidney cancer. This CDR3 reads CSVAGFSEKLFF. In DNA form, the CDR3 reads TGCAGCGTTGCAGGGTTTAGCGAAAAACTGTTTTTT.